This is a list of T cell receptor beta chains from one sample in a study of regulatory dendritic cells for organ transplantation. Produced via immunoSEQ multiplex PCR; TCRdb's table is partial and in-frame only. Of some 13,000 clones listed, nearly 80% were seen once; the top ten hold approximately 1.1%. Their antigens remain unidentified. Material for sequencing was naive CD8+ T cells from blood cultured with regulatory dendritic cells. Receptors were obtained from a human donor in good health. CDR3s include the opening cysteine and the closing phenylalanine or tryptophan. Only some rows state a clone size, as once, few, many or a class for expanded clones.

CDR3: CASSQEYRGRNNQPQHF
J: TRBJ1-5
size: .
V: TRBV7-9

CDR3: CSVAGPKYEQYF
J: TRBJ2-7
size: .
V: TRBV29-1

CDR3: CAISSTSGGTYEQYF
J: TRBJ2-7
size: once
V: TRBV10-3

CDR3: CASSFRQGEGGYTF
J: TRBJ1-2
size: .
V: TRBV7-9

CDR3: CASSPGGDQPQHF
J: TRBJ1-5
size: .
V: TRBV18

CDR3: CASSSGGRSPGNTIYF
J: TRBJ1-3
size: once
V: TRBV11-2

CDR3: CASSQAVYTGELFF
J: TRBJ2-2
size: .
V: TRBV25-1

CDR3: CASSLKSGGDYEQYF
J: TRBJ2-7
size: .
V: TRBV5-1

CDR3: CASSSGLAEYEQYF
J: TRBJ2-7
size: once
V: TRBV7-2

CDR3: CATSWEESTEAFF
J: TRBJ1-1
size: .
V: TRBV6-6

CDR3: CASSLGGPLQPQHF
J: TRBJ1-5
size: .
V: TRBV7-9

CDR3: CASSIYRSNQPQHF
J: TRBJ1-5
size: few
V: TRBV19

CDR3: CASSIYSGSSYEQYF
J: TRBJ2-7
size: .
V: TRBV7-3

CDR3: CASSFRRGGSTDTQYF
J: TRBJ2-3
size: .
V: TRBV11-3

CDR3: CASRGDEGAAGELFF
J: TRBJ2-2
size: .
V: TRBV4-1

CDR3: CASSLPKNTEAFF
J: TRBJ1-1
size: .
V: TRBV5-6

CDR3: CASSIGGTTEAFF
J: TRBJ1-1
size: .
V: TRBV19

CDR3: CASSLGVWTGPSTDTQYF
J: TRBJ2-3
size: .
V: TRBV11-2